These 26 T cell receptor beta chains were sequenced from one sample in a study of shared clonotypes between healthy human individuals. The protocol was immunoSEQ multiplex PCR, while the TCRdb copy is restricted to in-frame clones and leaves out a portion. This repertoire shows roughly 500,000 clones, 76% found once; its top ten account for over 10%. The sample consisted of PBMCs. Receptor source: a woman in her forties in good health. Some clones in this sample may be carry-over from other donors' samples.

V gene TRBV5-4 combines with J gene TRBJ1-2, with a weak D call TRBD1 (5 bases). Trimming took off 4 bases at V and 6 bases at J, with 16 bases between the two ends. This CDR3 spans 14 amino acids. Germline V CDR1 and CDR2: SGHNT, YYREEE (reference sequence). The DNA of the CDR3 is TGTGCCAGCAGCCCTACGGGTCCGGGGCATGGCTACACCTTC. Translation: CASSPTGPGHGYTF.

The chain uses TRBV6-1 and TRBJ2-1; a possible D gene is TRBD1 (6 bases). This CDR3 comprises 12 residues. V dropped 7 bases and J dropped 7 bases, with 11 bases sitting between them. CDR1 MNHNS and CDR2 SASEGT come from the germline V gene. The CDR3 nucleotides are TGTGCCAGCACGCAGGGGCGAAATGAGCAGTTCTTC. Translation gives CASTQGRNEQFF.

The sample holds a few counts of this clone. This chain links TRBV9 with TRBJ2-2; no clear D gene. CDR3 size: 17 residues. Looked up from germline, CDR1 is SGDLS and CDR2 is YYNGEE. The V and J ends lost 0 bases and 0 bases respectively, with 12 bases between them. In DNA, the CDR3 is TGTGCCAGCAGCGTAGACCCCCGAAGGGCGAACACCGGGGAGCTGTTTTTT. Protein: CASSVDPRRANTGELFF.

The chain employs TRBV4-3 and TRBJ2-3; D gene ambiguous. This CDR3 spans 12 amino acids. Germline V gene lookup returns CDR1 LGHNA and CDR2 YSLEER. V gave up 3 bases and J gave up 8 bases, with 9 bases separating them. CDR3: CASSQDGVTQYF. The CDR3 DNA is TGCGCCAGCAGCCAGGACGGAGTTACGCAGTATTTT.

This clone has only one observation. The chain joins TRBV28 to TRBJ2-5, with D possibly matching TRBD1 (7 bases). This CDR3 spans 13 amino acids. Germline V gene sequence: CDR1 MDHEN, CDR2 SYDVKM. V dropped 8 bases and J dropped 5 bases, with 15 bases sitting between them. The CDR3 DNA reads TGTGCCAGCCGCCAGGGGGGTTTGGAGACCCAGTACTTC. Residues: CASRQGGLETQYF.

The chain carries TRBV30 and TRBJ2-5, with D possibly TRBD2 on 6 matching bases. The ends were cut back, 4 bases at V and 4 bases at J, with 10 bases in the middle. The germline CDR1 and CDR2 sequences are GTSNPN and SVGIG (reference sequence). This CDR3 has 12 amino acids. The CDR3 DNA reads TGTGCCTGGAAGCAGGAGGGAGAGACCCAGTACTTC. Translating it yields CAWKQEGETQYF.

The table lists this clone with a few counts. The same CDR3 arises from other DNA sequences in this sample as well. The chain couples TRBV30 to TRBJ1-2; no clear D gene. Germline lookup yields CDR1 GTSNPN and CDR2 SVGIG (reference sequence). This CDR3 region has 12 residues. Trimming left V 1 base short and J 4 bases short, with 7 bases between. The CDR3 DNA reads TGTGCCTGGAGTGGTGGAGGCTATGGCTACACCTTC. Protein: CAWSGGGYGYTF.

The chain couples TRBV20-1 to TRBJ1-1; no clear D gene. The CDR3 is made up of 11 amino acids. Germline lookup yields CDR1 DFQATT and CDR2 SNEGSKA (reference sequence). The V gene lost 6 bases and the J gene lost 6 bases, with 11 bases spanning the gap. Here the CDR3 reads CSAVGTPEAFF. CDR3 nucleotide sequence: TGCAGTGCCGTGGGCACCCCTGAAGCTTTCTTT.

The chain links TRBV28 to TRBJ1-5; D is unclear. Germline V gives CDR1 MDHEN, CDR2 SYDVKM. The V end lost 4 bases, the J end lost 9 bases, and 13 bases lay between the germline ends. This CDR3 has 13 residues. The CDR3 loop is CASSSTASGPQHF. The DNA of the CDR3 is TGTGCCAGCAGTTCGACTGCCTCGGGGCCCCAGCATTTT.

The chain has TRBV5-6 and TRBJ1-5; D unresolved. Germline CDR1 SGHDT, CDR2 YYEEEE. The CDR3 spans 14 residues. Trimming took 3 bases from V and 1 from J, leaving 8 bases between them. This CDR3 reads CASSSRVSNQPQHF. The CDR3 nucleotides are TGTGCCAGCAGCTCAAGGGTAAGCAATCAGCCCCAGCATTTT.

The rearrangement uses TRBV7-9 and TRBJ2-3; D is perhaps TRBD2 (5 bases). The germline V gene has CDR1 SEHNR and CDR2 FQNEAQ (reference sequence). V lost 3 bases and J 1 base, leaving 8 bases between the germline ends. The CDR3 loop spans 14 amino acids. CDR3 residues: CASSFGLGTDTQYF. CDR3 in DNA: TGTGCCAGCAGCTTCGGACTCGGCACAGATACGCAGTATTTT.

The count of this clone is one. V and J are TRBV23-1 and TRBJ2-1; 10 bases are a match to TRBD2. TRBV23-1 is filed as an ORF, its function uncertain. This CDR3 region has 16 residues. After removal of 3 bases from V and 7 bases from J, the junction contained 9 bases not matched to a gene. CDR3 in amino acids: CASSHGLQREGNEQFF. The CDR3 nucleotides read TGCGCCAGCAGTCATGGGTTGCAGCGGGAGGGGAATGAGCAGTTCTTC.

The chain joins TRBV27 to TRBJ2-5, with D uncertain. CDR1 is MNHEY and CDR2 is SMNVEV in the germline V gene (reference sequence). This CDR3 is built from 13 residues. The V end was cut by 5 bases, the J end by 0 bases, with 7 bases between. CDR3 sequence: CASSPPYQETQYF. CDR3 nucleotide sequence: TGTGCCAGCAGTCCCCCTTACCAAGAGACCCAGTACTTC.

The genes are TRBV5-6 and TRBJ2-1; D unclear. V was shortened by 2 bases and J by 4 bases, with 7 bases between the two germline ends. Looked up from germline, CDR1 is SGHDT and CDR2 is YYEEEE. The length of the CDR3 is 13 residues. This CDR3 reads CASSFRLYNEQFF. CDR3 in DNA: TGTGCCAGCAGCTTCAGGCTATACAATGAGCAGTTCTTC.

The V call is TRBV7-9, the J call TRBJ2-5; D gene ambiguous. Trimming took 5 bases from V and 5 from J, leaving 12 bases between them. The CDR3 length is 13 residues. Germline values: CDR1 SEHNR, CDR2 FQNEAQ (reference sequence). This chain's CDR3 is CASSTRWSETQYF. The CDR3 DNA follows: TGTGCCAGCAGCACCCGCTGGTCTGAGACCCAGTACTTC.

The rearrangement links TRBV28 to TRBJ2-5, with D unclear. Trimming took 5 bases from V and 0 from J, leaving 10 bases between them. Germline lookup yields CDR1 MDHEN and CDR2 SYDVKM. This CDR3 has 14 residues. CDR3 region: CASSPTSDQETQYF. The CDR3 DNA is TGTGCCAGCAGTCCCACGTCCGACCAAGAGACCCAGTACTTC. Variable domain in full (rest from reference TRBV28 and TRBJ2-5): DVKVTQSSRYLVKRTGEKVFLECVQDMDHENMFWYRQDPGLGLRLIYFSYDVKMKEKGDIPEGYSVSREKKERFSLILESASTNQTSMYLCASSPTSDQETQYFGPGTRLLVL.

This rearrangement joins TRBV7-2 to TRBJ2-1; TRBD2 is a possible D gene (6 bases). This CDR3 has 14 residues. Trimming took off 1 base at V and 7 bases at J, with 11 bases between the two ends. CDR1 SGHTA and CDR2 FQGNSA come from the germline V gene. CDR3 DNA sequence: TGTGCCAGCAGCTTAGGAGCGCGGGGTAATGAGCAGTTCTTC. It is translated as CASSLGARGNEQFF.

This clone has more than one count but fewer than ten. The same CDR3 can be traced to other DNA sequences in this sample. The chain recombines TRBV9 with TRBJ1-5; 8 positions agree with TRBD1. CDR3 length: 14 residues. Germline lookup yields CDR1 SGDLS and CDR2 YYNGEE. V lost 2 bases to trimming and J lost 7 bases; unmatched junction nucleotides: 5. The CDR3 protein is CASSVGQGGQPQHF. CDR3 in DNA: TGTGCCAGCAGCGTCGGACAGGGCGGCCAGCCCCAGCATTTT. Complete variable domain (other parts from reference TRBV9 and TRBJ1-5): DSGVTQTPKHLITATGQRVTLRCSPRSGDLSVYWYQQSLDQGLQFLIQYYNGEERAKGNILERFSAQQFPDLHSELNLSSLELGDSALYFCASSVGQGGQPQHFGDGTRLSIL.

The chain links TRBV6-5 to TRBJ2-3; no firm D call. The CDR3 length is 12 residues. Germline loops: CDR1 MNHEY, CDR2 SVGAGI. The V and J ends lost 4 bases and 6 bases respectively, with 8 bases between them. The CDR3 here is CASSLTGDTQYF. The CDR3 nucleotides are TGTGCCAGCAGTTTGACGGGTGATACGCAGTATTTT.

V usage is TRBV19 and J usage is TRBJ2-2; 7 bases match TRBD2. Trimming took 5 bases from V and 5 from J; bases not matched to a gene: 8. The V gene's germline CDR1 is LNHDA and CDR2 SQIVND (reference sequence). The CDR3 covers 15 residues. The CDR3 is CASSVTGGGTGELFF. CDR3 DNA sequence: TGTGCCAGTAGTGTGACGGGAGGTGGGACCGGGGAGCTGTTTTTT.

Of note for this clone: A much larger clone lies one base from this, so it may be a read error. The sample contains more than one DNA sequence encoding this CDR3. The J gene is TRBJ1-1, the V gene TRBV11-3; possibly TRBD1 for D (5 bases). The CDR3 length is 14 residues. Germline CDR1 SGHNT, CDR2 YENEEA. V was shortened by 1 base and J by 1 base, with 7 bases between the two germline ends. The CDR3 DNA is TGTGCCAGCAGCTTAGGAGGGGAGAACACTGAAGCTTTCTTT. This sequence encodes CASSLGGENTEAFF. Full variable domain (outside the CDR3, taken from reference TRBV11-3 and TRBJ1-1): EAGVVQSPRYKIIEKKQPVAFWCNPISGHNTLYWYLQNLGQGPELLIRYENEEAVDDSQLPKDRFSAERLKGVDSTLKIQPAELGDSAVYLCASSLGGENTEAFFGQGTRLTVV.

The CDR3 reads CASSIREGNYEQYF. The CDR3 DNA is TGTGCCAGTAGTATACGGGAGGGCAACTACGAGCAGTACTTC. This chain links TRBV19 with TRBJ2-7, with 8 bases lining up with TRBD2. This CDR3 is built from 14 residues. With 2 bases clipped from V and 3 bases from J, the junction kept 3 bases outside the gene matches. Per germline, CDR1 LNHDA and CDR2 SQIVND (reference sequence).

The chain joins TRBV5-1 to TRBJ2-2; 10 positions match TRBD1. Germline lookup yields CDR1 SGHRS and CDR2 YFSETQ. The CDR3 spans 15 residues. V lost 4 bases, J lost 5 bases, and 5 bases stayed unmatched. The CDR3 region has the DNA TGCGCCAGCAGCCCCGGGACAGGGGCGACCGGGGAGCTGTTTTTT. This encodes CASSPGTGATGELFF. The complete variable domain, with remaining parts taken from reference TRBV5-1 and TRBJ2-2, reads KAGVTQTPRYLIKTRGQQVTLSCSPISGHRSVSWYQQTPGQGLQFLFEYFSETQRNKGNFPGRFSGRQFSNSRSEMNVSTLELGDSALYLCASSPGTGATGELFFGEGSRLTVL.

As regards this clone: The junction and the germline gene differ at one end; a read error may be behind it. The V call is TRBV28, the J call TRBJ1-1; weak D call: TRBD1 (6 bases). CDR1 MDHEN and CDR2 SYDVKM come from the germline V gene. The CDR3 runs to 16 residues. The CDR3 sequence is CASSLSWGGRKVEAFF. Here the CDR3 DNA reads TGTGCCAGCAGTTTATCATGGGGGGGGCGCAAAGTTGAAGCATTCTTT.

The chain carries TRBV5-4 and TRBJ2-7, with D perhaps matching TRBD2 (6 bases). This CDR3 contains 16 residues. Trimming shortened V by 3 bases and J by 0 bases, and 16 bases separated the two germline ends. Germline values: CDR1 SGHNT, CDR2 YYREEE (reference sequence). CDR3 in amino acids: CASSSLLAKSSYEQYF. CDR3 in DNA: TGTGCCAGCAGCTCCCTCCTAGCGAAGAGCTCCTACGAGCAGTACTTC.

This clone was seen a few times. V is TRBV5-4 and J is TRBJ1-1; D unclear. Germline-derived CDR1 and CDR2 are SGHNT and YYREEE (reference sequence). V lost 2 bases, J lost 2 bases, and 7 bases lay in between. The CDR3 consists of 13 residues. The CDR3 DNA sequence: TGTGCCAGCAGCTTTTCGGATAACACTGAAGCTTTCTTT. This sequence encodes CASSFSDNTEAFF.